These 29 T cell receptor beta chains were sequenced from one sample in a study of blood T cells in healthy people across ages. The authors ran a second PCR of about 7 to 11 cycles using a sample-barcoded 5' primer and a J-beta primer mix. TCRdb reprocessed the 5' RACE reads with MiXCR, giving one entry per CDR3 protein. This table holds approximately 850,000 distinct CDR3 sequences, around two fifths found once. Material: blood. The origin of the receptors is a man in his 60s in good health.

This clonotype was detected only a few times. V usage is TRBV20-1 and J usage is TRBJ1-2, with TRBD1 identical over 7 bases. Losses at the gene ends were 6 bases for V and 0 bases for J; bases not matched to a gene: 7. This CDR3 has 14 amino acids. The germline V gene has CDR1 DFQATT and CDR2 SNEGSKA (reference sequence). CDR3 DNA sequence: TGCAGTGCGGACCCCGGACAGGCTAACTATGGCTACACCTTC. This encodes CSADPGQANYGYTF.

This clonotype was seen only a few times. The rearrangement uses TRBV6-6 and TRBJ1-4, with 8 nucleotides matching TRBD1. The CDR3 loop spans 13 amino acids. J was trimmed by 7 bases and V by 8 bases; bases with no gene match: 6. Germline V lookup: CDR1 MNHNY, CDR2 SVGAGI (reference sequence). In DNA, the CDR3 is TGTGCCAGCCGAGGACAGGGAGGTGAAAAACTGTTTTTT. It specifies CASRGQGGEKLFF.

The V gene is TRBV20-1, the J gene TRBJ1-1; D not certain. The germline CDR1 and CDR2 sequences are DFQATT and SNEGSKA (reference sequence). The CDR3 consists of 11 residues. Trimming cost V 6 bases and J 3 bases, with 8 bases left between them. CDR3: CSAEKYTEAFF. CDR3 nucleotide sequence: TGCAGTGCCGAGAAGTACACTGAAGCTTTCTTT.

V gene TRBV7-7 combines with J gene TRBJ2-1; tentatively, D is TRBD1 or TRBD2 (5 bases each). Germline loops: CDR1 SSHAT, CDR2 FNYEAQ (reference sequence). The ends were cut back, 1 base at V and 9 bases at J, with 13 bases in the middle. This CDR3 has 14 amino acids. The CDR3 loop reads CASSLGWGNGEQFF. Written as DNA, the CDR3 is TGTGCCAGCAGCTTAGGATGGGGGAATGGTGAGCAGTTCTTC.

J is TRBJ2-3 and V is TRBV27; D unresolved. Trimming cost V 4 bases and J 1 base, with 12 bases left between them. Germline V gene data show CDR1 as MNHEY and CDR2 as SMNVEV (reference sequence). CDR3 length: 15 amino acids. The chain's CDR3 is CASSSQGTRTDTQYF. Here the CDR3 DNA reads TGTGCCAGCAGTTCCCAAGGAACGCGCACAGATACGCAGTATTTT.

With respect to this clonotype: At one end the junction does not follow the germline gene, possibly because of a read error. The CDR3 reads CVSSLAPGQPMNTEAFF. The CDR3 DNA follows: TGCGTCAGCAGCTTGGCCCCCGGACAGCCAATGAACACTGAAGCTTTCTTT. This chain links TRBV5-1 with TRBJ1-1; perhaps TRBD1 as D (6 bases). The length of the CDR3 is 17 residues. Germline V gene lookup returns CDR1 SGHRS and CDR2 YFSETQ.

This clonotype was counted a few times. V gene TRBV4-1 combines with J gene TRBJ2-3; a weak D match, TRBD1 (6 bases). CDR1 and CDR2 (germline): MGHRA, YSYEKL. The CDR3 spans 15 residues. V lost 0 bases and J lost 0, with 7 bases in between. This CDR3 is CASSQEDRSTDTQYF. CDR3 DNA sequence: TGCGCCAGCAGCCAAGAAGACAGGAGCACAGATACGCAGTATTTT.

The count of this clonotype is one. The rearrangement joins TRBV12-3 or TRBV12-4 to TRBJ2-3, with 15 bases that match TRBD2. The V gene end was trimmed by 6 bases and the J gene end by 4 bases; junction bases not matched to a gene: 5. This CDR3 spans 16 amino acids. CDR3 amino acids: CASRSGTSGGPDTQYF. The CDR3 DNA is TGTGCCAGCAGATCAGGGACTAGCGGGGGGCCAGATACGCAGTATTTT.

J is TRBJ2-5 and V is TRBV9, with D possibly TRBD1 on 6 matching bases. The germline gives CDR1 SGDLS, CDR2 YYNGEE. V lost 4 bases and J 7 bases, leaving 17 bases between the germline ends. The CDR3 is made up of 14 amino acids. CDR3 sequence (DNA): TGTGCCAGCAGCCCCCTAGGGGGTGGAGGGACCCAGTACTTC. Its translation is CASSPLGGGGTQYF. Based on the CDR3 plus reference TRBV9 and TRBJ2-5, the full variable domain is DSGVTQTPKHLITATGQRVTLRCSPRSGDLSVYWYQQSLDQGLQFLIQYYNGEERAKGNILERFSAQQFPDLHSELNLSSLELGDSALYFCASSPLGGGGTQYFGPGTRLLVL.

The rearrangement uses TRBV7-2 and TRBJ1-1, with 7 positions matching TRBD1. The germline gives CDR1 SGHTA, CDR2 FQGNSA. With V trimmed by 2 bases and J by 1 base, 4 bases remained unmatched. The length of the CDR3 is 15 residues. The CDR3 here is CASSLIWTGNTEAFF. CDR3 nucleotide sequence: TGTGCCAGCAGCTTAATTTGGACAGGGAACACTGAAGCTTTCTTT.

The rearrangement uses TRBV5-1 and TRBJ1-1; 9 nucleotides agree with TRBD1. The CDR3 is made up of 16 amino acids. V lost 4 bases and J lost 5; bases outside the gene matches: 12. Germline assignment: CDR1 SGHRS and CDR2 YFSETQ. CDR3 nucleotide sequence: TGCGCCAGCAGCGAAGGTGACAGGGGGGATAGGACTGAAGCTTTCTTT. This translates into CASSEGDRGDRTEAFF.

The DNA of the CDR3 is TGTGCCAGCAGTTTCTCCGGGGAGTTGAAAGGATCACCCCTCCACTTT. This sequence encodes CASSFSGELKGSPLHF. The rearrangement joins TRBV12-3 or TRBV12-4 to TRBJ1-6, with D hard to call. With 3 bases removed from V and 10 bases from J, the gap between germline ends came to 19 bases. The CDR3 spans 16 residues.

V usage is TRBV20-1 and J usage is TRBJ2-6; D ambiguous. CDR1 is DFQATT, CDR2 SNEGSKA, per germline (reference sequence). Trimming took 6 bases from V and 1 from J, leaving 16 bases between them. The CDR3 has 16 amino acids. The CDR3 DNA follows: TGCAGTGCCCCTGCCGGTTCAAGGTCTGGGGCCAACGTCCTGACTTTC. This translates into CSAPAGSRSGANVLTF.

The CDR3 coding sequence is TGTGCCAGCAGCTTAGCGCTAATTGAGGGAGAAGCTAGCACAGATACGCAGTATTTT. It translates to CASSLALIEGEASTDTQYF. The chain joins TRBV7-2 to TRBJ2-3; D is perhaps TRBD2 (5 bases). The germline V and J ends were trimmed by 0 bases and 0 bases, with 19 bases remaining between them. This CDR3 region has 19 residues. Germline CDR1 reads SGHTA; CDR2 reads FQGNSA.

This sequence joins TRBV27 and TRBJ1-6; TRBD1 aligns across 9 bases. Germline lookup yields CDR1 MNHEY and CDR2 SMNVEV (reference sequence). The CDR3 length is 18 residues. The ends lost 1 base at V and 9 bases at J; junction bases unmatched: 13. The CDR3 sequence: CASSLYPPRTGAGSPLHF. CDR3 in DNA: TGTGCCAGCAGTTTATATCCACCTCGGACAGGGGCAGGTTCACCCCTCCACTTT.

The V and J genes are TRBV18 and TRBJ2-4, with D hard to call. The closer fit of TRBJ2-7 to the DNA end suggests the J call may be wrong. CDR3 length equals 14 residues. CDR1 and CDR2 (germline): KGHSH, LQKENI. The CDR3 bases are TGTGCCAGCTCTCGCTACGGGTCGCTATACGAGCAGTACTTC. As protein: CASSRYGSLYEQYF.

The gene calls are TRBV12-3 or TRBV12-4 and TRBJ2-4, with 9 bases matching TRBD1. The junction had 13 bases not matched to a gene; V was cut back by 6 bases and J by 7 bases. CDR3 length equals 16 residues. For the CDR3, the DNA is TGTGCCAGCAGATCCGGGACAGGGAAATACGGGAACATTCAGTACTTC. This translates into CASRSGTGKYGNIQYF.

This sequence joins TRBV30 and TRBJ2-7, with D uncertain. Trimming stripped 1 base from V and 5 bases from J, with 12 bases between. CDR1 is GTSNPN and CDR2 is SVGIG in the germline V gene (reference sequence). The length of the CDR3 is 13 residues. CDR3 coding DNA: TGTGCCTGGAGTGGGACCACCGTCCACGAGCAGTACTTC. This translates into CAWSGTTVHEQYF.

V gene TRBV3-1 combines with J gene TRBJ1-2; the D is unclear. The CDR3 covers 15 residues. Germline V CDR1 and CDR2: LGHDT, YNNKEL (reference sequence). V was cut by 4 bases and J by 3 bases, with 15 bases left in between. Here the CDR3 DNA reads TGTGCCAGCAGCCCCCCGGGGAGTTTCGACTATGGCTACACCTTC. This encodes CASSPPGSFDYGYTF.

V usage is TRBV18 and J usage is TRBJ2-7, with TRBD2 matching over 11 bases. CDR3 size: 16 residues. V lost 5 bases, J lost 0 bases, and 6 bases stayed unmatched. Germline V gives CDR1 KGHSH, CDR2 LQKENI. The CDR3 DNA sequence: TGTGCCAGCTCAACGGGGACTAGCGGTGCCTCCTACGAGCAGTACTTC. It translates to CASSTGTSGASYEQYF.

The chain links TRBV12-3 or TRBV12-4 to TRBJ1-2; 8 bases align to TRBD1. Trimming cost V 6 bases and J 7 bases; bases outside gene matches: 13. This CDR3 spans 15 amino acids. CDR3 residues: CASRAQGAPSSGYTF. In DNA, the CDR3 is TGTGCCAGCAGAGCTCAGGGGGCGCCATCCAGTGGCTACACCTTC.

The rearrangement joins TRBV9 to TRBJ2-5, with D hard to call. This CDR3 is 17 amino acids long. The germline V gene has CDR1 SGDLS and CDR2 YYNGEE. The V and J ends lost 0 bases and 2 bases respectively, with 17 bases between them. The CDR3 sequence is CASSVGVTTSGQETQYF. CDR3 bases: TGTGCCAGCAGCGTAGGTGTGACAACAAGTGGGCAAGAGACCCAGTACTTC.

The gene calls are TRBV2 and TRBJ2-6, with D unclear. V was pared by 5 bases and J by 2 bases, with 10 bases between. CDR1 and CDR2 from the germline V gene are SNHLY and FYNNEI. There are 15 residues in the CDR3. The CDR3 here is CASSRARAGANVLTF. CDR3 DNA: TGTGCCAGCAGTAGGGCTAGAGCTGGGGCCAACGTCCTGACTTTC.

The rearrangement uses TRBV7-9 and TRBJ2-1; 10 bases are shared with TRBD2. The CDR3 is 15 residues long. From germline, CDR1 is SEHNR and CDR2 FQNEAQ (reference sequence). Trimming removed 6 bases from V and 7 bases from J; junction bases left unmatched: 9. As DNA, the CDR3 is TGTGCCAGCAGGATGGGGACTAGCGATGGAAATGAGCAGTTCTTC. Its protein product is CASRMGTSDGNEQFF.

The gene calls are TRBV15 and TRBJ2-7; 7 nucleotides align to TRBD2. The junction had 5 bases not matched to a gene; V was cut back by 1 base and J by 2 bases. Germline CDR1 LNHNV, CDR2 YYDKDF (reference sequence). The CDR3 contains 15 residues. The chain's CDR3 is CATSRGGGEAYEQYF. As DNA, the CDR3 is TGTGCCACCAGCAGAGGGGGAGGGGAGGCCTACGAGCAGTACTTC.

This clonotype was recorded only once. The genes are TRBV6-2 or TRBV6-3 and TRBJ2-5; D perhaps matches TRBD1 (5 bases). CDR1 and CDR2 (germline): MNHEY, SVGEGT. V was cut by 2 bases and J by 2 bases, with 18 bases left in between. This CDR3 has 17 amino acids. In nucleotides, the CDR3 is TGTGCCAGCAGTTACATGCAGGGCCGGATGGGACAAGAGACCCAGTACTTC. Translated, it gives CASSYMQGRMGQETQYF.

This clonotype was seen many times. The chain links TRBV27 to TRBJ2-1; 15 bases map to TRBD2. Per the germline V gene, CDR1 is MNHEY and CDR2 is SMNVEV (reference sequence). The junction had 6 bases not matched to a gene; V was cut back by 8 bases and J by 10 bases. The CDR3 totals 14 residues. DNA for the CDR3: TGTGCCAGCCGGACTAGCGGGGGGGCATGGGAGCAGTTCTTC. Amino acid sequence: CASRTSGGAWEQFF.

This clonotype has more than one count but fewer than ten. This chain uses TRBV9 with TRBJ2-1; 12 bases are shared with TRBD2. CDR1 and CDR2 (germline): SGDLS, YYNGEE. J was trimmed by 5 bases and V by 2 bases; bases with no gene match: 8. The CDR3 is made up of 17 amino acids. The CDR3 bases are TGTGCCAGCAGCGTTGTGCCGGGACTAGCGGGCCACAATGAGCAGTTCTTC. This translates into CASSVVPGLAGHNEQFF.

The chain has TRBV5-1 and TRBJ1-3, with D tentatively TRBD1 (6 bases). In germline, CDR1 is SGHRS, CDR2 YFSETQ. Trimming removed 3 bases from V and 0 bases from J, with 13 bases in between. This CDR3 has 16 amino acids. This CDR3 is CASSSSGTNSGNTIYF. CDR3 DNA: TGCGCCAGCAGCTCATCCGGGACAAACTCTGGAAACACCATATATTTT.